The 5 T cell receptor beta chains listed next were all sequenced from one sample in a study of CD8 T cells in ankylosing spondylitis. MiXCR was run by TCRdb on the 5' RACE reads, yielding one entry per CDR3 protein. This table holds around 130,000 distinct CDR3 sequences, around 9.7% found once. Input material: blood, either unsorted or a sorted T cell fraction (not recorded which). These TCRs come from a male donor with ankylosing spondylitis or in good health (not recorded which).

The sample holds a few counts of this clonotype. CDR3 bases: TGCGCCAGCAGCGGAAACAGGGGGCGCGGAGAGACCCAGTACTTC. This gives the protein CASSGNRGRGETQYF. The J gene is TRBJ2-5, the V gene TRBV5-1; 9 nucleotides align to TRBD1. This CDR3 spans 15 amino acids. CDR1 and CDR2 (germline): SGHRS, YFSETQ. Trimming took 4 bases from V and 4 from J; bases not matched to a gene: 8.

This clonotype was seen more than once but under ten times. The chain uses TRBV5-1 and TRBJ1-1, with D possibly TRBD1 on 5 matching bases. Trimming stripped 3 bases from V and 3 bases from J, with 15 bases between. Germline CDR1 is SGHRS and CDR2 is YFSETQ. This CDR3 comprises 15 residues. CDR3 amino acids: CASSSTLGADTEAFF. CDR3 bases: TGCGCCAGCAGCTCGACCCTAGGGGCGGACACTGAAGCTTTCTTT.

This clonotype was counted ten times or more. The chain employs TRBV5-1 and TRBJ2-1, with a possible D match to TRBD2 (6 bases). The CDR3 totals 14 residues. Trimming left V 2 bases short and J 4 bases short, with 10 bases between. CDR1 and CDR2 from the germline V gene are SGHRS and YFSETQ. Here the CDR3 DNA reads TGCGCCAGCAGCTTTCGGGAGAATTACAATGAGCAGTTCTTC. Its protein product is CASSFRENYNEQFF.

The chain couples TRBV4-3 to TRBJ2-7; D is uncertain. This CDR3 contains 13 residues. V lost 3 bases, J lost 5 bases, and 11 bases lay in between. Germline CDR1 reads LGHNA; CDR2 reads YSLEER. The CDR3 is CASSQGHADEQYF. The CDR3 nucleotides are TGCGCCAGCAGCCAGGGCCATGCGGACGAGCAGTACTTC.

This clonotype was found many times. The chain's CDR3 is CASSFLAGGKSSYNEQFF. The CDR3 DNA is TGTGCCAGCAGTTTTTTAGCGGGAGGCAAGAGCTCCTACAATGAGCAGTTCTTC. J is TRBJ2-1 and V is TRBV6-5; 10 nucleotides align to TRBD2. This CDR3 region has 18 residues. V was clipped by 4 bases and J by 0 bases; unmatched bases: 9. Germline V gene sequence: CDR1 MNHEY, CDR2 SVGAGI.